Sequencing of this T cell receptor (beta chain) was carried out in a study of T cells after posttransplantation cyclophosphamide. This clone was seen at least ten times. Its antigen remains unknown. Study conclusions and caveats: Later post-transplant blood repertoires were often dominated by donor CD8+ memory clones. Recipient CMV seropositivity and CMV reactivation strongly tracked TRB clonality.

Germline V gives CDR1 LNHDA, CDR2 SQIVND (reference sequence). Trimming shortened V by 1 base and J by 1 base, and 8 bases separated the two germline ends. The CDR3 sequence is 15 residues long. Method: immunoSEQ multiplex PCR; TCRdb's copy keeps in-frame clones and lacks some. Sampling found 40,000 to 45,000 clones, none seen once. The sequence came from a man between 35 and 55 years old in good health, CMV-negative, and a related stem cell transplant donor. The V gene is TRBV19, the J gene TRBJ1-5, with D possibly TRBD1 on 6 matching bases. What was sequenced was PBMCs. The CDR3 is CASSIGTASNQPQHF. The CDR3 region has the DNA TGTGCCAGTAGTATAGGGACAGCCAGCAATCAGCCCCAGCATTTT.